The clone carrying this TCR beta chain was found a few times. Its antigen is unidentified. This sample was included in a study of post-analysis software for immune sequencing data. The wider study: Included among the disease courses, which were recorded for the cohort, were relapsing-remitting, secondary progressive and progressive-relapsing multiple sclerosis.

There are 13 residues in the CDR3. The germline CDR1 and CDR2 sequences are GTSNPN and SVGIG (reference sequence). J lost 4 bases, V lost 3 bases, and 3 bases had no gene match. Unique molecular identifiers had been added to the TCR beta cDNA libraries. Approximately 500,000 cDNA molecules were obtained from about 1 to 10 million T cells. TCRdb analysed the PCR reads with MiXCR anew, one entry per CDR3 protein. The profile shows 450,000 to 650,000 distinct CDR3 sequences, about 40% of them singletons. Whole-study results and caveats: The authors found that F measure strongly co-clustered same-batch samples. Higher frequency in patients than in controls was seen for roughly five TRBV segments, with TRBV5-6, TRBV5-1 and TRBV20-1 among them.

Sequences were obtained from blood. The V and J genes are TRBV30 and TRBJ2-1, with 7 bases fitting TRBD2. This receptor was taken from a girl aged 5 to 17 with multiple sclerosis. The CDR3 loop is CAWRKRGYNEQFF. CDR3 DNA sequence: TGTGCCTGGAGGAAGCGGGGATACAATGAGCAGTTCTTC.